Below are 27 T cell receptor beta chains sequenced from a single sample in a study of early stage breast cancer tumors. This table comes from immunoSEQ multiplex PCR, and its TCRdb copy is limited to in-frame clones, with some not included. The table records 20,000 to 30,000 clones, about 67% of them present only once. The specimen sequenced was breast tumor tissue. Receptor source: a person aged 60 to 70 with breast cancer.

There are a few counts of this clone. This CDR3 is CASSSPWDRAGDTQYF. The CDR3 coding sequence is TGTGCCAGCAGCTCCCCGTGGGACAGGGCTGGAGATACGCAGTATTTT. The chain joins TRBV7-9 to TRBJ2-3; 9 bases align to TRBD1. The junction had 10 bases not matched to a gene; V was cut back by 4 bases and J by 5 bases. This CDR3 comprises 16 residues. The germline gives CDR1 SEHNR, CDR2 FQNEAQ (reference sequence).

The genes are TRBV10-3 and TRBJ2-1; 12 bases line up with TRBD2. CDR3 length equals 14 residues. Trimming removed 4 bases from V and 7 bases from J; junction bases left unmatched: 2. Germline assignment: CDR1 ENHRY and CDR2 SYGVKD. The CDR3 here is CAISGGTSGNEQFF. The CDR3 DNA is TGTGCCATCAGTGGAGGGACTAGCGGGAATGAGCAGTTCTTC.

The chain combines TRBV6-5 with TRBJ2-1, with 10 bases matching TRBD2. The junction had 4 bases not matched to a gene; V was cut back by 4 bases and J by 7 bases. The CDR3 length is 14 residues. Germline CDR1 MNHEY, CDR2 SVGAGI. The CDR3 sequence is CASSSGLAVNEQFF. The DNA for the CDR3 is TGTGCCAGCAGTTCCGGACTAGCGGTAAATGAGCAGTTCTTC.

This clone was counted between two and nine times. The V gene is TRBV7-2, the J gene TRBJ1-3; unclear D gene. This CDR3 has 15 amino acids. Deletions cut 1 base from V and 3 bases from J, with 10 bases between. Germline assignment: CDR1 SGHTA and CDR2 FQGNSA. CDR3 sequence reads: CASSLDGGLGNTIYF. The CDR3 bases are TGTGCCAGCAGCTTAGACGGTGGACTTGGAAACACCATATATTTT. The full variable domain, its missing parts supplied by reference TRBV7-2 and TRBJ1-3, is GAGVSQSPSNKVTEKGKDVELRCDPISGHTALYWYRQSLGQGLEFLIYFQGNSAPDKSGLPSDRFSAERTGGSVSTLTIQRTQQEDSAVYLCASSLDGGLGNTIYFGEGSWLTVV.

J is TRBJ2-1 and V is TRBV6-5; a weak D match, TRBD2 (6 bases). Trimming shortened V by 6 bases and J by 4 bases, and 16 bases separated the two germline ends. The CDR3 is 15 residues long. Germline V gene lookup returns CDR1 MNHEY and CDR2 SVGAGI. The CDR3 coding sequence is TGTGCCAGCAGCAGGAGGGCAACAGAATACAATGAGCAGTTCTTC. Amino acid sequence: CASSRRATEYNEQFF.

This chain connects TRBV25-1 to TRBJ1-2; a possible D gene is TRBD1 (6 bases). V gave up 5 bases and J gave up 4 bases, with 14 bases separating them. This CDR3 spans 14 amino acids. Germline CDR1 is MGHDK and CDR2 is SYGVNS. The CDR3 region has the DNA TGTGCCAGCAGTCGGGAGGGGGGTACCTATGGCTACACCTTC. Its protein is CASSREGGTYGYTF.

The chain joins TRBV4-3 to TRBJ2-5; perhaps TRBD2 as D (6 bases). V lost 1 base and J lost 4, with 16 bases in between. Germline CDR1 and CDR2: LGHNA and YSLEER. The length of the CDR3 is 16 residues. The CDR3 bases are TGCGCCAGCAGCCAAGGGGGGGTGATGAGGGGAGAGACCCAGTACTTC. Translating it yields CASSQGGVMRGETQYF.

This sequence joins TRBV7-8 and TRBJ1-6, with TRBD1 identical over 7 bases. CDR1 is SGHVS and CDR2 is FQNEAQ in the germline V gene. J gave up 5 bases and V 5 bases, and 12 bases lay outside the gene matches. CDR3 length: 17 amino acids. CDR3 coding DNA: TGTGCCAGCAGCCCCCTGGGGGGACAGTTCAATAATTCACCCCTCCACTTT. Translated: CASSPLGGQFNNSPLHF.

The sample holds one count of this clone. This chain links TRBV29-1 with TRBJ2-1; D is possibly TRBD1 (6 bases). V gave up 6 bases and J gave up 2 bases, with 17 bases separating them. Germline CDR1 SQVTM, CDR2 ANQGSEA. This CDR3 comprises 15 residues. The CDR3 DNA is TGCAGCGTGTTTGACAGGAGTGGGCCCTACAATGAGCAGTTCTTC. Encoded protein: CSVFDRSGPYNEQFF.

This chain links TRBV28 with TRBJ1-1; 7 positions agree with TRBD1. Germline assignment: CDR1 MDHEN and CDR2 SYDVKM. The CDR3 contains 14 residues. Trimming at V came to 7 bases and at J to 10 bases, leaving 15 bases not matched to a gene. CDR3 sequence reads: CASTRREGAPRAFF. In DNA form, the CDR3 reads TGTGCCAGCACCCGTCGGGAGGGGGCTCCAAGAGCTTTCTTT.

The CDR3: CASSSAGTYYEQYF. CDR3 bases: TGCGCCAGCAGCTCGGCCGGGACATACTACGAGCAGTACTTC. V gene TRBV5-1 combines with J gene TRBJ2-7, with D perhaps TRBD1 (6 bases). V was trimmed by 3 bases and J by 3 bases, leaving 13 bases between them. Looked up from germline, CDR1 is SGHRS and CDR2 is YFSETQ. The CDR3 spans 14 residues. Together with reference TRBV5-1 and TRBJ2-7, the CDR3 gives the full variable domain: KAGVTQTPRYLIKTRGQQVTLSCSPISGHRSVSWYQQTPGQGLQFLFEYFSETQRNKGNFPGRFSGRQFSNSRSEMNVSTLELGDSALYLCASSSAGTYYEQYFGPGTRLTVT.

This chain joins TRBV14 and TRBJ2-2; D is perhaps TRBD1 (6 bases). V lost 0 bases and J lost 7, with 12 bases in between. Per germline, CDR1 SGHDN and CDR2 FVKESK. This CDR3 comprises 15 residues. In nucleotides, the CDR3 is TGTGCCAGCAGCCAAGATACAGGGTTCATCGGGGAGCTGTTTTTT. Translation gives CASSQDTGFIGELFF.

The chain is built from TRBV9 and TRBJ2-7; weak D call: TRBD1 (6 bases). Germline loops: CDR1 SGDLS, CDR2 YYNGEE. The CDR3 is made up of 14 amino acids. V was pared by 3 bases and J by 2 bases, with 12 bases between. CDR3 protein: CASSAWDTPYEQYF. The CDR3 DNA reads TGTGCCAGCAGCGCGTGGGACACGCCCTACGAGCAGTACTTC.

The CDR3 here is CASSFLQGDMTGELFF. The CDR3, as DNA: TGCGCCAGCAGCTTCCTACAGGGGGATATGACCGGGGAGCTGTTTTTT. This sequence joins TRBV5-1 and TRBJ2-2; 8 nucleotides line up with TRBD1. J gave up 5 bases and V 2 bases, and 8 bases lay outside the gene matches. This CDR3 has 16 amino acids. Germline CDR1 SGHRS, CDR2 YFSETQ.

The chain couples TRBV7-2 to TRBJ1-2; D ambiguous. The V gene lost 1 base and the J gene lost 0 bases, with 9 bases spanning the gap. This CDR3 region has 15 residues. Germline-derived CDR1 and CDR2 are SGHTA and FQGNSA. CDR3 in amino acids: CASSLGADANYGYTF. CDR3 nucleotides: TGTGCCAGCAGCTTAGGGGCAGATGCTAACTATGGCTACACCTTC.

This clone was observed a few times. The chain carries TRBV2 and TRBJ2-7; the D gene is possibly TRBD1 (6 bases). CDR1 and CDR2 (germline): SNHLY, FYNNEI. The V and J ends lost 8 bases and 0 bases respectively, with 11 bases between them. The CDR3 covers 13 residues. CDR3 protein: CASGRQASYEQYF. The CDR3 region has the DNA TGTGCCAGCGGACGACAGGCCTCCTACGAGCAGTACTTC.

The chain has TRBV11-1 and TRBJ1-6; D is perhaps TRBD1 (5 bases). V dropped 5 bases and J dropped 1 base, with 18 bases sitting between them. Germline V gene data show CDR1 as SGHAT and CDR2 as FQDESV (reference sequence). This CDR3 is 18 amino acids long. Here the CDR3 reads CASSTLRGAVSYNSPLHF. The CDR3 coding sequence is TGTGCCAGCAGCACGCTTCGTGGGGCAGTGTCCTATAATTCACCCCTCCACTTT.

By frequency in the sample, this clone is medium-sized. This chain joins TRBV5-6 and TRBJ2-3, with 7 bases lining up with TRBD1. Unmatched junction bases numbered 11, after V lost 2 bases and J lost 2 bases. The CDR3 runs to 17 residues. CDR1 SGHDT and CDR2 YYEEEE come from the germline V gene. The CDR3 here is CASSFLILQGTTDTQYF. The CDR3, as DNA: TGTGCCAGCAGCTTCCTCATCCTACAGGGGACCACAGATACGCAGTATTTT.

The chain recombines TRBV7-2 with TRBJ2-3, with TRBD2 matching over 7 bases. Per the germline V gene, CDR1 is SGHTA and CDR2 is FQGNSA. The CDR3 has 17 residues. Trimming removed 6 bases from V and 1 base from J; junction bases left unmatched: 13. The CDR3 coding sequence is TGTGCCAGCAGTGACCAGGGAGGGCCGGGGGGCACAGATACGCAGTATTTT. Translated, it gives CASSDQGGPGGTDTQYF.

V and J are TRBV11-3 and TRBJ2-3; 7 nucleotides line up with TRBD2. The CDR3 contains 15 residues. Trimming removed 1 base from V and 5 bases from J; junction bases left unmatched: 6. The germline V gene has CDR1 SGHNT and CDR2 YENEEA. CDR3 bases: TGTGCCAGCAGCTTAGGAGGGAGGGCAGGAGATACGCAGTATTTT. Its protein is CASSLGGRAGDTQYF.

The chain employs TRBV11-2 and TRBJ2-1; TRBD2 might be the D (5 bases). The CDR3 contains 15 residues. Germline V gene sequence: CDR1 SGHAT, CDR2 FQNNGV. Trimming removed 1 base from V and 6 bases from J, with 13 bases in between. CDR3 in DNA: TGTGCCAGCAGCTTAGCTCTTAGCGTACTCAATGAGCAGTTCTTC. It is translated as CASSLALSVLNEQFF.

The J gene is TRBJ1-1, the V gene TRBV7-2; D unresolved. The CDR3 has 14 amino acids. Germline V gives CDR1 SGHTA, CDR2 FQGNSA. Trimming took off 1 base at V and 1 base at J, with 7 bases between the two ends. As DNA, the CDR3 is TGTGCCAGCAGCTTAGGAGGGAGGAACACTGAAGCTTTCTTT. Its translation: CASSLGGRNTEAFF.

The V gene is TRBV9, the J gene TRBJ2-3, with TRBD2 identical over 11 bases. CDR1 SGDLS and CDR2 YYNGEE come from the germline V gene. CDR3 length: 17 amino acids. Germline trimming cut 3 bases from V and 0 bases from J; bases unmatched to any gene: 6. DNA of the CDR3: TGTGCCAGCAGCGCTCGGACTAGCGGGCCTAGCACAGATACGCAGTATTTT. It is translated as CASSARTSGPSTDTQYF.

The chain combines TRBV7-2 with TRBJ2-7, with 9 bases lining up with TRBD2. Germline CDR1 reads SGHTA; CDR2 reads FQGNSA. V lost 3 bases to trimming and J lost 2 bases; unmatched junction nucleotides: 2. This CDR3 comprises 14 residues. Written as DNA, the CDR3 is TGTGCCAGCAGCTTGCGGACTAGCGCCTACGAGCAGTACTTC. Translated, it gives CASSLRTSAYEQYF.

This chain joins TRBV30 and TRBJ2-1, with 9 bases aligning to TRBD2. Germline lookup yields CDR1 GTSNPN and CDR2 SVGIG (reference sequence). V gave up 3 bases and J gave up 3 bases; unmatched junction bases: 9. There are 16 residues in the CDR3. The CDR3: CAWRPSPAGGYNEQFF. CDR3 in DNA: TGTGCCTGGAGGCCCAGTCCAGCGGGAGGCTACAATGAGCAGTTCTTC. The variable domain in full, with the rest retrieved from reference TRBV30 and TRBJ2-1, is SQTIHQWPATLVQPVGSPLSLECTVEGTSNPNLYWYRQAAGRGLQLLFYSVGIGQISSEVPQNLSASRPQDRQFILSSKKLLLSDSGFYLCAWRPSPAGGYNEQFFGPGTRLTVL.

This chain links TRBV19 with TRBJ2-7; 10 nucleotides agree with TRBD2. CDR3 length equals 15 residues. Germline-derived CDR1 and CDR2 are LNHDA and SQIVND (reference sequence). V shed 2 bases, J shed 5 bases, and the junction held 6 bases outside the gene matches. The CDR3 here is CASSISPSGSHEQYF. The CDR3 DNA reads TGTGCCAGTAGTATAAGTCCTAGCGGGAGCCACGAGCAGTACTTC.

In its sample, this clone was seen a few times. This chain connects TRBV19 to TRBJ1-2; tentative D call: TRBD1 (5 bases). The CDR3 has 13 residues. V was shortened by 3 bases and J by 4 bases, with 9 bases between the two germline ends. Germline V gene data show CDR1 as LNHDA and CDR2 as SQIVND (reference sequence). The CDR3 region is CASSMGQAYGYTF. The CDR3 DNA reads TGTGCCAGTAGTATGGGGCAGGCCTATGGCTACACCTTC.